A single sample is the source of the 5 T cell receptor beta chains below, sequenced in a study of T-cell reconstitution after alpha-beta-depleted transplantation in children. Unique molecular identifiers were incorporated when the TCRbeta library was constructed. TCRdb reprocessed the PCR reads with MiXCR, giving one entry per CDR3 protein. The data show about 580,000 distinct CDR3 sequences, 20% to 30% seen once. Here the sequenced sample was PBMCs, taken before TCRalphabeta/CD19-depleted stem cell transplant. The receptors were sampled from a boy in the first two years of life with Wiskott-Aldrich syndrome, due to receive a stem cell transplant.

This clonotype was counted only a few times. V usage is TRBV5-6 and J usage is TRBJ2-1; tentative D call: TRBD1 (5 bases). CDR1 is SGHDT, CDR2 YYEEEE, per germline. Trimming shortened V by 2 bases and J by 5 bases, and 17 bases separated the two germline ends. The CDR3 sequence is 16 residues long. CDR3 region: CASSLTSRQHNNEQFF. In nucleotides, the CDR3 is TGTGCCAGCAGCTTAACCTCGAGACAGCATAACAATGAGCAGTTCTTC.

This clonotype was counted only a few times. The rearrangement links TRBV9 to TRBJ1-1, with 7 positions matching TRBD1. Germline V gene sequence: CDR1 SGDLS, CDR2 YYNGEE. Trimming took 0 bases from V and 1 from J; bases not matched to a gene: 9. The CDR3 extends over 17 amino acids. The CDR3 nucleotides are TGTGCCAGCAGCGTAGCTACTGGGGCAGGGGGGAACACTGAAGCTTTCTTT. It codes for CASSVATGAGGNTEAFF.

This clonotype has more than one count but fewer than ten. The chain is built from TRBV11-1 and TRBJ2-5; 10 nucleotides align to TRBD1. CDR3 length equals 14 residues. The V gene's germline CDR1 is SGHAT and CDR2 FQDESV (reference sequence). The junction had 5 bases not matched to a gene; V was cut back by 7 bases and J by 3 bases. The CDR3 DNA reads TGTGCCAGCAACAGCGGGACAGGGGAAGAGACCCAGTACTTC. Protein sequence: CASNSGTGEETQYF.

The rearrangement links TRBV29-1 to TRBJ2-7; tentatively, D is TRBD2 (5 bases). CDR1 is SQVTM, CDR2 ANQGSEA, per germline. V dropped 7 bases and J dropped 6 bases, with 10 bases sitting between them. The CDR3 covers 10 residues. This CDR3 reads CSGSGIEQYF. CDR3 in DNA: TGCAGCGGATCGGGGATCGAGCAGTACTTC.

This clonotype was seen only a few times. The chain uses TRBV6-1 and TRBJ2-3; no reliable D call. V lost 6 bases and J 0 bases, leaving 13 bases between the germline ends. This CDR3 is 15 amino acids long. Germline-derived CDR1 and CDR2 are MNHNS and SASEGT. CDR3 amino acids: CASRDGLTSTDTQYF. CDR3 DNA sequence: TGTGCCAGCAGGGACGGGTTAACTAGCACAGATACGCAGTATTTT.